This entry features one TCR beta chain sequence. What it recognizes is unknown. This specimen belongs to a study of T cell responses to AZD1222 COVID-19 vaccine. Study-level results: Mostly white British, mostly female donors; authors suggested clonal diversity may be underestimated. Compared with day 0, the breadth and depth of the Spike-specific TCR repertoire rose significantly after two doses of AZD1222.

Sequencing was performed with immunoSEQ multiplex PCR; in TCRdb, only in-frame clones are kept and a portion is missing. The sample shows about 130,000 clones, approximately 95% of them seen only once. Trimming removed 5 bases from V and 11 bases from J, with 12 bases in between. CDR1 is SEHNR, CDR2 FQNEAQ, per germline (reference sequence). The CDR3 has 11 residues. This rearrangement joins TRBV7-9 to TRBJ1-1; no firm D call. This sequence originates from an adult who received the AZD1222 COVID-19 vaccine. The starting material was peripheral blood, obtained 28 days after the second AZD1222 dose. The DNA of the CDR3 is TGTGCCAGCAGCCCCGACCTGTATGCTTTCTTT. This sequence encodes CASSPDLYAFF. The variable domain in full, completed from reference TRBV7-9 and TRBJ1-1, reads DTGVSQNPRHKITKRGQNVTFRCDPISEHNRLYWYRQTLGQGPEFLTYFQNEAQLEKSRLLSDRFSAERPKGSFSTLEIQRTEQGDSAMYLCASSPDLYAFFGQGTRLTVV.